What follows are 9 T cell receptor beta chains derived from one specimen sequenced in a study of cytomegalovirus exposure and HLA in healthy donors. Data came from immunoSEQ multiplex PCR; TCRdb stores just in-frame clones and leaves some out. Of fewer than 90,000 clones listed, 94% were seen once; the top ten hold 2.1%. What was sequenced was PBMCs. The receptors were gathered from a woman under 30 in good health and CMV-seronegative.

This sequence joins TRBV9 and TRBJ2-6, with TRBD1 matching over 7 bases. With 2 bases clipped from V and 0 bases from J, the junction kept 11 bases outside the gene matches. CDR1 is SGDLS and CDR2 is YYNGEE in the germline V gene. The CDR3 covers 19 residues. The DNA for the CDR3 is TGTGCCAGCAGCGTCGGACAGGCGATTACGAGCTCTGGGGCCAACGTCCTGACTTTC. Residues: CASSVGQAITSSGANVLTF.

V is TRBV19 and J is TRBJ2-7, with TRBD1 matching over 11 bases. After removal of 7 bases from V and 5 bases from J, the junction contained 10 bases not matched to a gene. The CDR3 has 15 residues. Per germline, CDR1 LNHDA and CDR2 SQIVND (reference sequence). This CDR3 reads CASTARTGGLNEQYF. DNA of the CDR3: TGTGCCAGTACCGCCCGGACAGGGGGCTTGAACGAGCAGTACTTC.

With respect to this clone: Relative to the germline gene, one junction end is altered; a read error may explain this. The chain has TRBV7-6 and TRBJ2-1, with D perhaps matching TRBD2 (6 bases). Germline values: CDR1 SGHVS, CDR2 FNYEAQ. This CDR3 region has 14 residues. The CDR3 DNA follows: TGTGCCAGCAGCTCGCGGGACTCCCACAATGAGCAGTTCTTC. Its protein product is CASSSRDSHNEQFF. Looking up the rest from reference TRBV7-6 and TRBJ2-1 gives the full variable domain: GAGVSQSPRYKVTKRGQDVALRCDPISGHVSLYWYRQALGQGPEFLTYFNYEAQQDKSGLPNDRFSAERPEGSISTLTIQRTEQRDSAMYRCASSSRDSHNEQFFGPGTRLTVL.

CDR3 nucleotides: TGTGCCAGCAGCGACCTCAGCGGGGCTAGCACAGATACGCAGTATTTT. Its protein is CASSDLSGASTDTQYF. The chain is built from TRBV11-2 and TRBJ2-3, with 7 bases aligning to TRBD2. V was clipped by 5 bases and J by 0 bases; unmatched bases: 8. CDR1 is SGHAT, CDR2 FQNNGV, per germline. The CDR3 runs 16 residues.

This clone came up once. The chain uses TRBV27 and TRBJ2-1; 8 bases fit TRBD1. Germline CDR1 MNHEY, CDR2 SMNVEV (reference sequence). The V and J ends lost 6 bases and 2 bases, in that order; junction bases with no gene match: 3. The CDR3 covers 14 residues. CDR3 DNA sequence: TGTGCCAGCAGGCCGACAGGGGCCTACAATGAGCAGTTCTTC. It translates to CASRPTGAYNEQFF.

J is TRBJ2-7 and V is TRBV7-8; 7 bases align to TRBD1. The CDR3 runs 14 residues. Trimming took 5 bases from V and 1 from J; bases not matched to a gene: 5. Germline V gene data show CDR1 as SGHVS and CDR2 as FQNEAQ. The CDR3 reads CASSLGQLSYEQYF. The CDR3 DNA reads TGTGCCAGCAGCCTGGGACAGCTATCCTACGAGCAGTACTTC.

CDR3 protein: CASSVSGEVYEQFF. CDR3 nucleotides: TGTGCCAGCAGTGTTAGCGGGGAGGTCTATGAGCAGTTCTTC. This chain connects TRBV25-1 to TRBJ2-1, with TRBD2 matching over 8 bases. The CDR3 totals 14 residues. The V and J ends lost 4 bases and 8 bases, in that order; junction bases with no gene match: 7. CDR1 MGHDK and CDR2 SYGVNS come from the germline V gene.

V gene TRBV9 combines with J gene TRBJ2-3; D uncertain. V was cut by 4 bases and J by 2 bases, with 14 bases left in between. Germline V CDR1 and CDR2: SGDLS, YYNGEE. CDR3 length: 15 residues. CDR3 region: CASSPLGAHTDTQYF. CDR3 coding DNA: TGTGCCAGCAGCCCGTTAGGAGCTCACACAGATACGCAGTATTTT.

This rearrangement joins TRBV28 to TRBJ2-7; 8 nucleotides agree with TRBD1. The CDR3 covers 15 residues. CDR1 is MDHEN, CDR2 SYDVKM, per germline. Trimming removed 5 bases from V and 2 bases from J; junction bases left unmatched: 8. CDR3 protein: CASSPSTGVAYEQYF. As DNA, the CDR3 is TGTGCCAGCAGTCCGTCGACAGGGGTCGCCTACGAGCAGTACTTC.